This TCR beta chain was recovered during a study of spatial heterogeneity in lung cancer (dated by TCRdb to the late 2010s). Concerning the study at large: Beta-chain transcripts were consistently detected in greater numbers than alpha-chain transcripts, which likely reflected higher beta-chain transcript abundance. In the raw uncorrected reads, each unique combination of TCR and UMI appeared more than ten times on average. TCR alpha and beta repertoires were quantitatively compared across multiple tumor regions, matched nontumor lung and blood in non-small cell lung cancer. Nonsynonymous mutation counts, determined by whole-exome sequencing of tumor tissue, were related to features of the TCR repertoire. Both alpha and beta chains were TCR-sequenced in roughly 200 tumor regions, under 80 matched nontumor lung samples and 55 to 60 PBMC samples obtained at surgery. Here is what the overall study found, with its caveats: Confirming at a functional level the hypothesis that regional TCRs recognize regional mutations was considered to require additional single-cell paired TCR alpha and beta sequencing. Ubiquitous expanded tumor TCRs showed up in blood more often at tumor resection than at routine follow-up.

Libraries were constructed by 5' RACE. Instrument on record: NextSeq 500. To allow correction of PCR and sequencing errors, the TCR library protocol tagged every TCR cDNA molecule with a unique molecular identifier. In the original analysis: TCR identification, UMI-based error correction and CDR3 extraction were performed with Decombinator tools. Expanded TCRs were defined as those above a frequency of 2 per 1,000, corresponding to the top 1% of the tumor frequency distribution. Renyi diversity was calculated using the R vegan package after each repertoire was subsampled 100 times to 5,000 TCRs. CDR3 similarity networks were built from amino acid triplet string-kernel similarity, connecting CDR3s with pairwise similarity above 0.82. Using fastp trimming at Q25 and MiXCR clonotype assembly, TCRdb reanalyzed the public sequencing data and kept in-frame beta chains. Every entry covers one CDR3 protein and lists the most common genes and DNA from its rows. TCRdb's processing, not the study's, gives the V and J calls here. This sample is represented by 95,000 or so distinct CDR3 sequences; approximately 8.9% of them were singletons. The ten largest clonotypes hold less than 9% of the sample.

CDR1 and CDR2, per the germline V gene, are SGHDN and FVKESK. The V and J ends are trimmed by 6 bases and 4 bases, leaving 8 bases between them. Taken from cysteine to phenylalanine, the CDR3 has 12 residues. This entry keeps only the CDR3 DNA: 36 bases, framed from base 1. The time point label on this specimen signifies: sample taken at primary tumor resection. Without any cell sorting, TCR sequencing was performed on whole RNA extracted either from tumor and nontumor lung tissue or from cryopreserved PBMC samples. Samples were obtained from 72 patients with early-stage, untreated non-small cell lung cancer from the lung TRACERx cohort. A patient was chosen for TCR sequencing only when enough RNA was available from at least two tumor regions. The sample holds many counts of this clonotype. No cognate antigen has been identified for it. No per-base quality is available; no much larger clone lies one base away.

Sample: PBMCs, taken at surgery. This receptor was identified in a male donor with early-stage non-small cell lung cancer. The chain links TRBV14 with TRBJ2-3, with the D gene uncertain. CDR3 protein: CASSLYADTQYF. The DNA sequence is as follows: TGTGCCAGCAGTCTATATGCAGATACGCAGTATTTT.